Listed here are 32 T cell receptor beta chains from one sample, sequenced in a study of blood T cell repertoires in COVID-19. Generated by immunoSEQ multiplex PCR, the TCRdb table keeps only in-frame clones and is missing some. Of 130,000 to 150,000 clones in the sample, approximately 85% were seen once. What was sequenced was peripheral blood. The source of these receptors is a woman aged 55-69 years with COVID-19, enrolled during active disease.

This rearrangement joins TRBV7-8 to TRBJ1-4; 7 positions match TRBD1. CDR1 and CDR2 from the germline V gene are SGHVS and FQNEAQ. The ends lost 5 bases at V and 8 bases at J; junction bases unmatched: 5. There are 13 residues in the CDR3. CDR3 nucleotide sequence: TGTGCCAGCAGCCCGCCGGACAGGGAAAAACTGTTTTTT. This translates into CASSPPDREKLFF.

This clone was counted a few times. The V and J genes are TRBV6-2 or TRBV6-3 and TRBJ2-5, with D perhaps TRBD2 (5 bases). Trimming removed 0 bases at V and 2 bases at J, with 13 bases between. This CDR3 is 16 amino acids long. Germline V CDR1 and CDR2: MNHEY, SVGEGT. The CDR3 DNA reads as TGTGCCAGCAGTTACTCTCCCGGGTCGGGGCAAGAGACCCAGTACTTC. It translates to CASSYSPGSGQETQYF.

J is TRBJ1-2 and V is TRBV18, with D uncertain. The CDR3 is 12 amino acids. Germline CDR1 KGHSH, CDR2 LQKENI. V dropped 1 base and J dropped 8 bases, with 8 bases sitting between them. This chain's CDR3 is CASSPQGGGYTF. CDR3 nucleotide sequence: TGTGCCAGCTCACCACAGGGAGGAGGCTACACCTTC.

The rearrangement uses TRBV19 and TRBJ1-6; tentative D call: TRBD1 (6 bases). The CDR3 extends over 15 amino acids. Germline V gene data show CDR1 as LNHDA and CDR2 as SQIVND (reference sequence). V dropped 5 bases and J dropped 9 bases, with 17 bases sitting between them. DNA for the CDR3: TGTGCCAGTAGTGAGACACAGGGAAGAGCTTCACCCCTCCACTTT. Its protein product is CASSETQGRASPLHF.

The gene calls are TRBV10-3 and TRBJ1-3; TRBD1 matches at 8 bases. Germline lookup yields CDR1 ENHRY and CDR2 SYGVKD. V was pared by 4 bases and J by 6 bases, with 5 bases of the junction left unmatched. CDR3 length: 14 residues. The DNA of the CDR3 is TGTGCCATCAGTGGACAGGGGCTTCTAAACACCATATATTTT. Its protein product is CAISGQGLLNTIYF.

V and J are TRBV6-5 and TRBJ2-5; 9 nucleotides align to TRBD2. The ends lost 3 bases at V and 3 bases at J; junction bases unmatched: 5. Germline V gene sequence: CDR1 MNHEY, CDR2 SVGAGI. The CDR3 runs 15 residues. DNA of the CDR3: TGTGCCAGCAGTTATTATAGCGGGGGAAAAGAGACCCAGTACTTC. This translates into CASSYYSGGKETQYF.

This clone was seen just once. The rearrangement links TRBV7-2 to TRBJ2-7; 8 nucleotides align to TRBD1. Germline V gene lookup returns CDR1 SGHTA and CDR2 FQGNSA. The trim removed 0 bases at V and 2 bases at J, leaving 9 bases unmatched. CDR3 length: 17 amino acids. The CDR3 is CASSLAFDRGSAYEQYF. DNA of the CDR3: TGTGCCAGCAGCTTAGCGTTTGACAGGGGATCCGCCTACGAGCAGTACTTC.

V gene TRBV28 combines with J gene TRBJ2-5, with 7 bases that match TRBD2. The CDR3 contains 15 residues. CDR1 and CDR2 from the germline V gene are MDHEN and SYDVKM. J gave up 2 bases and V 6 bases, and 9 bases lay outside the gene matches. The CDR3 DNA reads as TGTGCCAGCAGCCGACTCACTAGCGTTCAAGAGACCCAGTACTTC. Protein sequence: CASSRLTSVQETQYF.

This chain joins TRBV7-9 and TRBJ1-1; 10 bases fit TRBD1. V was pared by 3 bases and J by 4 bases, with 5 bases of the junction left unmatched. There are 15 residues in the CDR3. CDR1 SEHNR and CDR2 FQNEAQ come from the germline V gene (reference sequence). The CDR3 DNA follows: TGTGCCAGCAGCTTGGGACAGGGGTATTTCACTGAAGCTTTCTTT. It translates to CASSLGQGYFTEAFF.

This clone was observed once. The chain is built from TRBV11-3 and TRBJ2-2; the D is unclear. The V and J ends lost 3 bases and 2 bases respectively, with 10 bases between them. This CDR3 spans 15 amino acids. CDR1 and CDR2 from the germline V gene are SGHNT and YENEEA. The CDR3 loop reads CASSLKRSNTGELFF. In nucleotides, the CDR3 is TGTGCCAGCAGCTTGAAAAGGAGTAACACCGGGGAGCTGTTTTTT.

The V and J genes are TRBV9 and TRBJ2-5; D remains unclear. Trimming left V 2 bases short and J 1 base short, with 9 bases between. This CDR3 has 14 residues. CDR1 SGDLS and CDR2 YYNGEE come from the germline V gene. As DNA, the CDR3 is TGTGCCAGCAGCGTCACAATTCGCCAAGAGACCCAGTACTTC. Translated: CASSVTIRQETQYF.

The chain is built from TRBV9 and TRBJ1-3, with a tentative D call TRBD1 (6 bases). The CDR3 spans 15 residues. V lost 4 bases, J lost 0 bases, and 11 bases lay in between. Germline CDR1 reads SGDLS; CDR2 reads YYNGEE. The CDR3 protein is CASSSGQNSGNTIYF. CDR3 nucleotide sequence: TGTGCCAGCAGCTCCGGACAGAACTCTGGAAACACCATATATTTT.

V gene TRBV27 combines with J gene TRBJ1-1; maybe TRBD1 (5 bases). The CDR3 runs to 13 residues. V lost 4 bases to trimming and J lost 5 bases, with 11 bases between them. Germline loops: CDR1 MNHEY, CDR2 SMNVEV (reference sequence). The CDR3 here is CASSSQGGTEAFF. DNA of the CDR3: TGTGCCAGCAGTTCCCAGGGTGGAACTGAAGCTTTCTTT.

This chain uses TRBV6-5 with TRBJ1-5; the match to TRBD1 covers 8 bases. CDR1 and CDR2 (germline): MNHEY, SVGAGI. The CDR3 contains 13 residues. The junction had 4 bases not matched to a gene; V was cut back by 8 bases and J by 4 bases. CDR3 DNA: TGTGCCAGCTCGGACAGGGTGAATCAGCCCCAGCATTTT. Translation: CASSDRVNQPQHF.

This clone has only one observation. The chain uses TRBV19 and TRBJ1-5, with 8 nucleotides matching TRBD1. Trimming took 8 bases from V and 4 from J; bases not matched to a gene: 10. This CDR3 has 15 amino acids. The germline gives CDR1 LNHDA, CDR2 SQIVND (reference sequence). CDR3 sequence reads: CASGWPDRENQPQHF. For the CDR3, the DNA is TGTGCCAGTGGGTGGCCGGACAGGGAGAATCAGCCCCAGCATTTT.

This chain connects TRBV14 to TRBJ2-4, with D perhaps matching TRBD2 (6 bases). V was trimmed by 1 base and J by 7 bases, leaving 17 bases between them. This CDR3 contains 16 residues. Germline CDR1 is SGHDN and CDR2 is FVKESK. The CDR3 DNA follows: TGTGCCAGCAGCCAAGTGGGTATGGGACTTAGGAACATTCAGTACTTC. It is translated as CASSQVGMGLRNIQYF.

J is TRBJ2-1 and V is TRBV5-1, with 11 bases matching TRBD1. Losses at the gene ends were 0 bases for V and 6 bases for J; bases not matched to a gene: 2. This CDR3 contains 15 residues. Germline V gene sequence: CDR1 SGHRS, CDR2 YFSETQ. This CDR3 reads CASSLGGQGANEQFF. The DNA of the CDR3 is TGCGCCAGCAGCTTGGGCGGACAGGGGGCCAATGAGCAGTTCTTC.

This chain connects TRBV5-4 to TRBJ2-3; 8 bases map to TRBD2. Trimming cost V 4 bases and J 3 bases; bases outside gene matches: 7. CDR3 size: 15 residues. The V gene's germline CDR1 is SGHNT and CDR2 YYREEE (reference sequence). CDR3 coding DNA: TGTGCCAGCAGCCCGCCCGGGGGGGGGACAGATACGCAGTATTTT. Protein product: CASSPPGGGTDTQYF.

The chain joins TRBV7-2 to TRBJ2-7, with D maybe TRBD1 (5 bases). CDR3 length equals 13 residues. The germline V and J ends were trimmed by 1 base and 7 bases, with 11 bases remaining between them. CDR1 is SGHTA and CDR2 is FQGNSA in the germline V gene. As DNA, the CDR3 is TGTGCCAGCAGCTTAGGCAGGGCTTGGGAGCAGTACTTC. Its translation is CASSLGRAWEQYF. The full variable domain, with the rest looked up from reference TRBV7-2 and TRBJ2-7, is GAGVSQSPSNKVTEKGKDVELRCDPISGHTALYWYRQSLGQGLEFLIYFQGNSAPDKSGLPSDRFSAERTGGSVSTLTIQRTQQEDSAVYLCASSLGRAWEQYFGPGTRLTVT.

This clone was picked up one time. The chain links TRBV5-6 to TRBJ2-2; 11 nucleotides align to TRBD2. The length of the CDR3 is 16 residues. Germline CDR1 reads SGHDT; CDR2 reads YYEEEE. V shed 4 bases, J shed 8 bases, and the junction held 10 bases outside the gene matches. CDR3 DNA sequence: TGTGCCAGCAGCAAGGGACTAGCGGACGGACAGGGGGAGCTGTTTTTT. This sequence encodes CASSKGLADGQGELFF.

The rearrangement uses TRBV25-1 and TRBJ2-3; D is perhaps TRBD1 (6 bases). CDR1 is MGHDK, CDR2 SYGVNS, per germline. Trimming removed 3 bases at V and 5 bases at J, with 9 bases between. The CDR3 is 13 amino acids. CDR3 amino acids: CASSDPGVDTQYF. CDR3 coding DNA: TGTGCCAGCAGTGATCCAGGGGTAGATACGCAGTATTTT.

As regards this clone: A junction boundary mismatches the germline segment, possibly from a read error. The chain recombines TRBV3-1 (or the pseudogene TRBV3-2) with TRBJ2-1; TRBD1 aligns across 11 bases. The CDR3 covers 13 residues. Germline loops: CDR1 LGHDT, CDR2 YNNKEL (reference sequence). DNA of the CDR3: TGTGCCAGCAGCCAAGTCGTCCGGGACAGGGGGGTCTTC. As protein: CASSQVVRDRGVF.

This rearrangement joins TRBV5-8 to TRBJ1-3; no firm D call. V was shortened by 3 bases and J by 3 bases, with 13 bases between the two germline ends. Germline lookup yields CDR1 SGHTS and CDR2 YDEGEE. CDR3 length equals 15 residues. Written as DNA, the CDR3 is TGTGCCAGCAGCTGGGCGGTGGAGGATGGAAACACCATATATTTT. Its translation is CASSWAVEDGNTIYF.

The chain joins TRBV5-6 to TRBJ1-3; D ambiguous. Germline V lookup: CDR1 SGHDT, CDR2 YYEEEE. Trimming left V 7 bases short and J 4 bases short, with 15 bases between. This CDR3 comprises 14 residues. The CDR3 DNA is TGTGCCAGCTTGAAAGAGGGCAGGGGAAACACCATATATTTT. This translates into CASLKEGRGNTIYF.

This chain links TRBV7-8 with TRBJ1-3; the D gene is possibly TRBD1 (5 bases). The CDR3 covers 19 residues. Looked up from germline, CDR1 is SGHVS and CDR2 is FQNEAQ. The V and J ends lost 0 bases and 1 base respectively, with 19 bases between them. CDR3 region: CASSLALFSSGHSGNTIYF. In nucleotides, the CDR3 is TGTGCCAGCAGCTTAGCGTTGTTTTCTAGTGGACATTCTGGAAACACCATATATTTT. The full variable domain, completed using reference TRBV7-8 and TRBJ1-3, is GAGVSQSPRYKVAKRGQDVALRCDPISGHVSLFWYQQALGQGPEFLTYFQNEAQLDKSGLPSDRFFAERPEGSVSTLKIQRTQQEDSAVYLCASSLALFSSGHSGNTIYFGEGSWLTVV.

CDR3 sequence (DNA): TGTGCCAGCAGCTTAGGGAGAGGTACAGATACGCAGTATTTT. It translates to CASSLGRGTDTQYF. J is TRBJ2-3 and V is TRBV11-2; D remains ambiguous. Germline V gives CDR1 SGHAT, CDR2 FQNNGV. The CDR3 length is 14 residues. Trimming removed 1 base from V and 3 bases from J, with 8 bases in between.

The J gene is TRBJ2-2, the V gene TRBV9; D not resolved. The CDR3 totals 12 residues. CDR1 and CDR2 from the germline V gene are SGDLS and YYNGEE. V was cut by 4 bases and J by 3 bases, with 4 bases left in between. In DNA form, the CDR3 reads TGTGCCAGCAGCCCTCACACCGGGGAGCTGTTTTTT. Its translation: CASSPHTGELFF.

The count of this clone is one. The genes are TRBV7-9 and TRBJ2-2; D may be TRBD2 (5 bases). Trimming stripped 0 bases from V and 0 bases from J, with 17 bases between. In germline, CDR1 is SEHNR, CDR2 FQNEAQ (reference sequence). The CDR3 sequence is 19 residues long. The CDR3 here is CASSLAQRRNNANTGELFF. The CDR3 DNA follows: TGTGCCAGCAGCTTAGCGCAAAGGAGGAATAACGCGAACACCGGGGAGCTGTTTTTT.

The J gene is TRBJ2-7, the V gene TRBV3-1 (or the pseudogene TRBV3-2); unclear D gene. The CDR3 is 15 amino acids. CDR1 is LGHDT and CDR2 is YNNKEL in the germline V gene (reference sequence). Between the trimmed V and J ends, which lost 1 base and 5 bases, there was a span of 15 bases. CDR3 protein: CASSQGSGPRHEQYF. DNA of the CDR3: TGTGCCAGCAGCCAAGGGTCCGGCCCTAGGCACGAGCAGTACTTC.

A single count supports this clone. The rearrangement uses TRBV6-5 and TRBJ2-3, with a weak D call TRBD2 (6 bases). Germline V gene data show CDR1 as MNHEY and CDR2 as SVGAGI. V lost 3 bases to trimming and J lost 5 bases, with 15 bases between them. The CDR3 is 15 amino acids. CDR3 sequence reads: CASSYWGGVKDTQYF. As DNA, the CDR3 is TGTGCCAGCAGTTATTGGGGCGGGGTAAAAGATACGCAGTATTTT.

This rearrangement joins TRBV2 to TRBJ2-2; 7 nucleotides agree with TRBD1. Losses at the gene ends were 7 bases for V and 0 bases for J; bases not matched to a gene: 11. This CDR3 has 17 residues. Germline assignment: CDR1 SNHLY and CDR2 FYNNEI. CDR3 coding DNA: TGTGCCAGCACCTGGTTTCAGGGGGTAGCGAACACCGGGGAGCTGTTTTTT. It codes for CASTWFQGVANTGELFF. The variable domain in full, completed from reference TRBV2 and TRBJ2-2, reads EPEVTQTPSHQVTQMGQEVILRCVPISNHLYFYWYRQILGQKVEFLVSFYNNEISEKSEIFDDQFSVERPDGSNFTLKIRSTKLEDSAMYFCASTWFQGVANTGELFFGEGSRLTVL.

The chain recombines TRBV10-2 with TRBJ1-6; D ambiguous. V gave up 3 bases and J gave up 5 bases, with 11 bases separating them. This CDR3 is 15 amino acids long. Germline assignment: CDR1 WSHSY and CDR2 SAAADI. The CDR3 sequence: CASSDPNTHNSPLHF. In nucleotides, the CDR3 is TGCGCCAGCAGTGACCCGAACACCCATAATTCACCCCTCCACTTT.